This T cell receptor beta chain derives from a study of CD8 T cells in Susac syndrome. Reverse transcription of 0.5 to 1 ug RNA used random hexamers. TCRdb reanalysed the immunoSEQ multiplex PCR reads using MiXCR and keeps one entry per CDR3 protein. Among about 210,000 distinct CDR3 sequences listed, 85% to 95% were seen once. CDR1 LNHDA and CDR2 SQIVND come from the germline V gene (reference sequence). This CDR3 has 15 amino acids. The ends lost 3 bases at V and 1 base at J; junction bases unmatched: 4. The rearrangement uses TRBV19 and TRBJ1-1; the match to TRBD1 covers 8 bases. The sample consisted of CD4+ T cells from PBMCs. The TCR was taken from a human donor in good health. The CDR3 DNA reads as TGTGCCAGTAGTATTTCCGGGACAGGGAACACTGAAGCTTTCTTT. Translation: CASSISGTGNTEAFF.